This T cell receptor beta chain was captured in a study of cytomegalovirus exposure and HLA in healthy donors. CDR3 size: 14 residues. Per germline, CDR1 MGHDK and CDR2 SYGVNS. V lost 1 base and J 4 bases, leaving 10 bases between the germline ends. Findings and caveats of the study: Reportedly, diagnosis of cytomegalovirus status by the classifier showed high specificity and sensitivity.

This clone was observed a few times. The antigen is undetermined. The PCR had 60 Vbeta and 13 Jbeta primers. The method was immunoSEQ multiplex PCR; TCRdb's version includes in-frame clones alone and lacks a portion of them. Seen here are about 250,000 clones, approximately 91% observed once, and the top ten hold around 1.7%. The sequence derives from a girl aged 2 to 10 in good health and CMV-seronegative. The sequencing sample was made of PBMCs. The chain carries TRBV25-1 and TRBJ1-1; D is unclear. DNA of the CDR3: TGTGCCAGCAGTGAATCTACGGGGATCACTGAAGCTTTCTTT. Translated: CASSESTGITEAFF.